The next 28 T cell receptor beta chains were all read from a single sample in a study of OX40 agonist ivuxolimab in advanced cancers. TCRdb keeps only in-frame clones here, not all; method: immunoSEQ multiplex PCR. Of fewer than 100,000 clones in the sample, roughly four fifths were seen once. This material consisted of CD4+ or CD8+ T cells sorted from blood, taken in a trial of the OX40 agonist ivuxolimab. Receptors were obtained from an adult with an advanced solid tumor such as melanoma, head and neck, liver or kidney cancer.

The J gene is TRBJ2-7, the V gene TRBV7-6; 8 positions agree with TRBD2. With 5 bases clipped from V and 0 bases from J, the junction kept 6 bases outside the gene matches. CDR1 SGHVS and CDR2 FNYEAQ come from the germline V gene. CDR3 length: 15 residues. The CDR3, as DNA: TGTGCCAGCAGCCAACGGGGGGGGAGCTCCTACGAGCAGTACTTC. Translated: CASSQRGGSSYEQYF.

In nucleotides, the CDR3 is TGTGCCAGCAGCTTAACAGATACGCAGTATTTT. Residues: CASSLTDTQYF. V and J are TRBV7-6 and TRBJ2-3, with D hard to call. Germline values: CDR1 SGHVS, CDR2 FNYEAQ. Trimming pared 2 bases from V and 3 bases from J, leaving 0 bases between. The CDR3 contains 11 residues.

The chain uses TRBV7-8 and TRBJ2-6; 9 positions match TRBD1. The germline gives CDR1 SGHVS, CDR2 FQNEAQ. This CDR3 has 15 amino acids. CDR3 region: CAIQGAVSGANVLTF. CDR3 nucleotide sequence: TGTGCTATACAGGGGGCGGTCTCTGGGGCCAACGTCCTGACTTTC.

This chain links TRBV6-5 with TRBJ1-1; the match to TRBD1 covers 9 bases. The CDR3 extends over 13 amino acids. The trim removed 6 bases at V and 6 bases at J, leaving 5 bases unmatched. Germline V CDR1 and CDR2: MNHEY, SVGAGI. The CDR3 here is CASRRQGVPEAFF. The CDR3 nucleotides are TGTGCCAGCAGGCGACAGGGGGTCCCTGAAGCTTTCTTT.

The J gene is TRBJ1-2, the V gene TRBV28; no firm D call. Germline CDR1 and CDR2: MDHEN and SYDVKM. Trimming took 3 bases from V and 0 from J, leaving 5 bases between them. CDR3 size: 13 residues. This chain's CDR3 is CASSLVSNYGYTF. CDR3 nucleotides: TGTGCCAGCAGTTTGGTCTCTAACTATGGCTACACCTTC.

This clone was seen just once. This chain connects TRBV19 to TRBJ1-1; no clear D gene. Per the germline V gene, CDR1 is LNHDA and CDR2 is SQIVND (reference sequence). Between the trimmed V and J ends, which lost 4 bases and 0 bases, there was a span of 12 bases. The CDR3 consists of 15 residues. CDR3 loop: CASSRAVTMNTEAFF. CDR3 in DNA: TGTGCCAGTAGTAGAGCAGTAACTATGAACACTGAAGCTTTCTTT.

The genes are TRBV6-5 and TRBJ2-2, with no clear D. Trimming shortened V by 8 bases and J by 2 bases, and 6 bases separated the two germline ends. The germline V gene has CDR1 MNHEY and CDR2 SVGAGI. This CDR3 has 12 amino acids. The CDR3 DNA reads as TGTGCCAGCCTTAGCAACACCGGGGAGCTGTTTTTT. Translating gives CASLSNTGELFF.

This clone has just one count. The CDR3 region is CASSHTGTGTYGYTF. In DNA form, the CDR3 reads TGCGCCAGCAGCCATACCGGGACAGGGACCTATGGCTACACCTTC. The rearrangement joins TRBV4-3 to TRBJ1-2, with TRBD1 matching over 9 bases. After removal of 3 bases from V and 4 bases from J, the junction contained 6 bases not matched to a gene. The CDR3 covers 15 residues. Germline V gives CDR1 LGHNA, CDR2 YSLEER.

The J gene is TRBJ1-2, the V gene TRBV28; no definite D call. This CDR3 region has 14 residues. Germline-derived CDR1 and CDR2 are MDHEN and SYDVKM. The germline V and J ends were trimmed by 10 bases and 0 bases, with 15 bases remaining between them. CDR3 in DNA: TGTGCCACCAACCGACACCTCACTAACTATGGCTACACCTTC. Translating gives CATNRHLTNYGYTF.

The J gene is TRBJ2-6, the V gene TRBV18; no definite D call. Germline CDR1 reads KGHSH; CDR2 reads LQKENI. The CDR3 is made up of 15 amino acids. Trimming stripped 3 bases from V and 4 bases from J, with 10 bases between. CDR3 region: CASSPTATGANVLTF. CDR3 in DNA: TGTGCCAGCTCACCGACGGCTACCGGGGCCAACGTCCTGACTTTC.

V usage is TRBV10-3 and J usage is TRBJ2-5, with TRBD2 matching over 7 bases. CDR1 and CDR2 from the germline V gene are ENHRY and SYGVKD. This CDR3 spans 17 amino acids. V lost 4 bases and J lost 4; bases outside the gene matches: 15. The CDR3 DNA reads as TGTGCCATCAGTGGGACTAGTGGGCGGAGGAAGGGAGAGACCCAGTACTTC. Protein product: CAISGTSGRRKGETQYF.

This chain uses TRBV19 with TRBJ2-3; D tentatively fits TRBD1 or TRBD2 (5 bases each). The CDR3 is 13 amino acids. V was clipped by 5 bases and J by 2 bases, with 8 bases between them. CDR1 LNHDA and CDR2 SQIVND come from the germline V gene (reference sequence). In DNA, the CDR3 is TGTGCCAGTAGTGAGGGGCTCACAGATACGCAGTATTTT. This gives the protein CASSEGLTDTQYF. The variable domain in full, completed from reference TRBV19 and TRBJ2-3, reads DGGITQSPKYLFRKEGQNVTLSCEQNLNHDAMYWYRQDPGQGLRLIYYSQIVNDFQKGDIAEGYSVSREKKESFPLTVTSAQKNPTAFYLCASSEGLTDTQYFGPGTRLTVL.

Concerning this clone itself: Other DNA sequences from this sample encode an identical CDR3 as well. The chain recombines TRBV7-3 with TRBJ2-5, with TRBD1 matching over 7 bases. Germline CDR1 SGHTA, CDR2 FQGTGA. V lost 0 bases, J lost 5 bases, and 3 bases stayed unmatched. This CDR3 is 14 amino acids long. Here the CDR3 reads CASSLTGRGETQYF. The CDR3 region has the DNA TGTGCCAGCAGCTTAACTGGCAGGGGGGAGACCCAGTACTTC.

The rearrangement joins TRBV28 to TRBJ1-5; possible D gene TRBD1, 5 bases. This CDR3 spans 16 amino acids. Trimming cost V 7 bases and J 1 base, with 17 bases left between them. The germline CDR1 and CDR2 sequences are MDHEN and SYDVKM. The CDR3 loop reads CASTSRGRGSNQPQHF. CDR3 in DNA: TGTGCCAGCACCTCTCGGGGGAGAGGAAGCAATCAGCCCCAGCATTTT.

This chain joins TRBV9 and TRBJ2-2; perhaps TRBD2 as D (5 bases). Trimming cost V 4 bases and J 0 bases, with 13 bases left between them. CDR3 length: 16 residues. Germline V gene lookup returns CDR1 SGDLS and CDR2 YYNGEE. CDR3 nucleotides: TGTGCCAGCAGCTTCCTTAGCGCCTCGAACACCGGGGAGCTGTTTTTT. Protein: CASSFLSASNTGELFF.

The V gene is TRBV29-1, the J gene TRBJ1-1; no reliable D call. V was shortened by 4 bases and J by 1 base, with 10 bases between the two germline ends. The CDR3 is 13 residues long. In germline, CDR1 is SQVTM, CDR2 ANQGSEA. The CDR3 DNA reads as TGCAGCGTTGGTAGGGTTGAGAACACTGAAGCTTTCTTT. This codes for CSVGRVENTEAFF. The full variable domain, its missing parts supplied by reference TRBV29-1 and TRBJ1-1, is SAVISQKPSRDICQRGTSLTIQCQVDSQVTMMFWYRQQPGQSLTLIATANQGSEATYESGFVIDKFPISRPNLTFSTLTVSNMSPEDSSIYLCSVGRVENTEAFFGQGTRLTVV.

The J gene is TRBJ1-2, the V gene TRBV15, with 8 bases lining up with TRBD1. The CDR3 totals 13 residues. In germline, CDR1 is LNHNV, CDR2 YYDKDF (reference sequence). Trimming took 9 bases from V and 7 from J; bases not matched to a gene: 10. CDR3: CATRKDRGSGYTF. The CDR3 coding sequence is TGTGCCACAAGAAAAGACAGGGGATCTGGCTACACCTTC.

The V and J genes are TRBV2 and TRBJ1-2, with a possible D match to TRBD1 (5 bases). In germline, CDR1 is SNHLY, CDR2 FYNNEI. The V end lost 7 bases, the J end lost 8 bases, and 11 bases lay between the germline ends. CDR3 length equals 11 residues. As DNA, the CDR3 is TGTGCCAGCAAGGGACTGGGGGGCTACACCTTC. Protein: CASKGLGGYTF.

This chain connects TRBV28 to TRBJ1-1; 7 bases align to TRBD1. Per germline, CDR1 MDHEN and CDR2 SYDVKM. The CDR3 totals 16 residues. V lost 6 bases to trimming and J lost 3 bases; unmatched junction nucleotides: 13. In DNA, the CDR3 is TGTGCCAGCAGAACCGGGACAGCTAATGGGTACACTGAAGCTTTCTTT. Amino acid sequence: CASRTGTANGYTEAFF.

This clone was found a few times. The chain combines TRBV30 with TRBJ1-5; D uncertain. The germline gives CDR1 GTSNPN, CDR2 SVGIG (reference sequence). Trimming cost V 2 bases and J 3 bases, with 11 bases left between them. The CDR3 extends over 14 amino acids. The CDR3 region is CAWSRGQFNQPQHF. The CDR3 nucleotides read TGTGCCTGGAGTCGAGGGCAGTTCAATCAGCCCCAGCATTTT.

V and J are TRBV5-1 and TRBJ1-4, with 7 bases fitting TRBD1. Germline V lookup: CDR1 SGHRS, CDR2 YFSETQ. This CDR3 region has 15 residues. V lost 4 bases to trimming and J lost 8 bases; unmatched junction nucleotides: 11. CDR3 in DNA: TGCGCCAGCAGCATCAGACAGGGTTCGGGAGAAAAACTGTTTTTT. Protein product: CASSIRQGSGEKLFF.

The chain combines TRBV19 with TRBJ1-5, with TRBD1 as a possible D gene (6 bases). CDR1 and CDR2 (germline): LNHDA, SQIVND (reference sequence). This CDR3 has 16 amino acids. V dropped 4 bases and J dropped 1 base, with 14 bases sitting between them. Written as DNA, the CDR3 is TGTGCCAGTAGTAGCACCACAGGGTCGAGCAATCAGCCCCAGCATTTT. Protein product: CASSSTTGSSNQPQHF.

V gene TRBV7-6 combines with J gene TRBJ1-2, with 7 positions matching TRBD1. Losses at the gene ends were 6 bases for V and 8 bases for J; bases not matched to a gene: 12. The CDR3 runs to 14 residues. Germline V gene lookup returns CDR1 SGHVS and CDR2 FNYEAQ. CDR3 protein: CASSQRQGGYGYTF. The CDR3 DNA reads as TGTGCCAGCAGTCAGAGACAGGGAGGGTACGGCTACACCTTC.

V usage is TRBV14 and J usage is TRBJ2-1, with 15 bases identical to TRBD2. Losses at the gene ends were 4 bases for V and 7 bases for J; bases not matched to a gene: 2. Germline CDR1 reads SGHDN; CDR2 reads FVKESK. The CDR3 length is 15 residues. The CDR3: CASSPGLAGGNEQFF. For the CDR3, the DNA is TGTGCCAGCAGCCCGGGACTAGCGGGAGGTAATGAGCAGTTCTTC.

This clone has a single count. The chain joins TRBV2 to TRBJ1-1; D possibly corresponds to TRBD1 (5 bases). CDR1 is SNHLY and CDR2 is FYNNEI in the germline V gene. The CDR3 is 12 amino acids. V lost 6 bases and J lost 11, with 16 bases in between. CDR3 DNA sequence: TGTGCCAGCAGAACGGACACCTCGGAGGCTTTCTTT. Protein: CASRTDTSEAFF.

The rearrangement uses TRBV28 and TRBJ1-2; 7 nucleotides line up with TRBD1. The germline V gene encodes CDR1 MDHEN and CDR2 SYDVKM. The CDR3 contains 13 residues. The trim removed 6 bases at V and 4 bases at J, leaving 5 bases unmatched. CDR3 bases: TGTGCCAGCAGACAGGGGAGGCTCTATGGCTACACCTTC. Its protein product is CASRQGRLYGYTF.

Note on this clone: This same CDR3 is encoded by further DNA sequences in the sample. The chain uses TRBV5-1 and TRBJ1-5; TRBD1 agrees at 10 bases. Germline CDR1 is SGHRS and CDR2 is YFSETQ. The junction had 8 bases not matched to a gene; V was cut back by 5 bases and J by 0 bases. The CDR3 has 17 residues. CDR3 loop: CASSSGTGDYSNQPQHF. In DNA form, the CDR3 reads TGCGCCAGCAGTTCCGGGACAGGGGATTATAGCAATCAGCCCCAGCATTTT. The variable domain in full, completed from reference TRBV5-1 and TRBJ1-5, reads KAGVTQTPRYLIKTRGQQVTLSCSPISGHRSVSWYQQTPGQGLQFLFEYFSETQRNKGNFPGRFSGRQFSNSRSEMNVSTLELGDSALYLCASSSGTGDYSNQPQHFGDGTRLSIL.

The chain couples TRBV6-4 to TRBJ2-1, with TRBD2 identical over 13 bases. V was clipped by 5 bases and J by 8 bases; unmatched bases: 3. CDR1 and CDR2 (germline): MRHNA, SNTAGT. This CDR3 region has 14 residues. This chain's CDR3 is CASSSGLAGYEQFF. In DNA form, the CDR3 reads TGTGCCAGCAGTTCGGGACTAGCGGGATATGAGCAGTTCTTC.